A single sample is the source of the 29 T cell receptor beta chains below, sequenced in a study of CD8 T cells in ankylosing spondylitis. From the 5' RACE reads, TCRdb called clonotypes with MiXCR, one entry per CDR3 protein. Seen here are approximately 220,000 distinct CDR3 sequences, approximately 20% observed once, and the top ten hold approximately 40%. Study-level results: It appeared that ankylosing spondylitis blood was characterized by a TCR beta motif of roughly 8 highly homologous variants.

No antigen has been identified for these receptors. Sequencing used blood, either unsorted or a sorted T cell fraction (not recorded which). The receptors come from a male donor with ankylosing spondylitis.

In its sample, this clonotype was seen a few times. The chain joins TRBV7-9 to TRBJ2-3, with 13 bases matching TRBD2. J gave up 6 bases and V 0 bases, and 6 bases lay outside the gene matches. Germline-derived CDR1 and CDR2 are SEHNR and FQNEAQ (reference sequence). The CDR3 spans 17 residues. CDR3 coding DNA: TGTGCCAGCAGCTTAGCGTCGGGACTAGCGGGGTCGGATACGCAGTATTTT. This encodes CASSLASGLAGSDTQYF.

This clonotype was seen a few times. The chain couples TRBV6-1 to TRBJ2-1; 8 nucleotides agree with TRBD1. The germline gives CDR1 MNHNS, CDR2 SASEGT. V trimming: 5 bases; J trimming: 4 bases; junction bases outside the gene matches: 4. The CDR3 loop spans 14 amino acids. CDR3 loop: CASSLWDRYNEQFF. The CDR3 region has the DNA TGTGCCAGCAGTCTTTGGGACAGGTACAATGAGCAGTTCTTC.

The CDR3 DNA sequence: TGCAGTGCTAGCGGGACTAGCGGGGGAATCTACGAGCAGTACTTC. The encoded protein is CSASGTSGGIYEQYF. This chain joins TRBV20-1 and TRBJ2-7, with TRBD2 matching 14 bases. The CDR3 length is 15 residues. The V and J ends lost 3 bases and 3 bases, in that order; junction bases with no gene match: 4. CDR1 and CDR2 (germline): DFQATT, SNEGSKA (reference sequence).

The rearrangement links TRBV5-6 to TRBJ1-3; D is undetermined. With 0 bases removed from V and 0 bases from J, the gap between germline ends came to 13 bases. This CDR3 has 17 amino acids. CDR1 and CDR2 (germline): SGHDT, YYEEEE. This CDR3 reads CASSLEGRPRSGNTIYF. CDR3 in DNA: TGTGCCAGCAGCTTGGAGGGCAGGCCTCGCTCTGGAAACACCATATATTTT.

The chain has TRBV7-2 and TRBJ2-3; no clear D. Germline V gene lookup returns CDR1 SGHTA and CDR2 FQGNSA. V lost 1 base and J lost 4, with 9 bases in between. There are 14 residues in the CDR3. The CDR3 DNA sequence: TGTGCCAGCAGCTTAGAACTTTCCCCAGATACGCAGTATTTT. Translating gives CASSLELSPDTQYF.

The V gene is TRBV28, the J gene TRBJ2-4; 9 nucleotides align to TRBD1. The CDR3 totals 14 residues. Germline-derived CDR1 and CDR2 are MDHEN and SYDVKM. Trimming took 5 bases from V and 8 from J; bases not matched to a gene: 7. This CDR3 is CASSPGTGLYIQYF. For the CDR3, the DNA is TGTGCCAGCAGTCCCGGGACAGGGTTATACATTCAGTACTTC.

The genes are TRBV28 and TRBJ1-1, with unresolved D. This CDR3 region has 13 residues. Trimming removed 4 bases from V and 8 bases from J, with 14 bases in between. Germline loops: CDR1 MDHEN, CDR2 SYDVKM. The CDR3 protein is CASSWAPKLEAFF. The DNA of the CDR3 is TGTGCCAGCAGTTGGGCACCAAAGCTGGAAGCTTTCTTT.

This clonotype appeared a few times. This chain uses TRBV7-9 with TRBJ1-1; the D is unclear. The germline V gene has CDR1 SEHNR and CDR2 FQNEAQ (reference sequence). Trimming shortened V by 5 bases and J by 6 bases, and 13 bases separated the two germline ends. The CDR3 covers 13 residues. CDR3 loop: CASSPTIEAEAFF. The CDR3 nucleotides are TGTGCCAGCAGCCCGACGATTGAGGCTGAAGCTTTCTTT.

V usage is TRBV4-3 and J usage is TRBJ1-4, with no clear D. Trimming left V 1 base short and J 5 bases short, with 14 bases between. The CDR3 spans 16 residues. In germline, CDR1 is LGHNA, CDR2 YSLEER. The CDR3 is CASSQGLWQANEKLFF. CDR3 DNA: TGCGCCAGCAGCCAAGGGTTGTGGCAGGCGAATGAAAAACTGTTTTTT.

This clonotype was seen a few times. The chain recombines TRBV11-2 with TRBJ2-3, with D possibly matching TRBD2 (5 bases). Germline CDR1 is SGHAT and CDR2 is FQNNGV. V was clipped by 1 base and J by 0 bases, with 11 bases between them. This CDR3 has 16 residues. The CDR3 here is CASSLGVAISTDTQYF. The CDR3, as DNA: TGTGCCAGCAGCTTAGGGGTAGCGATAAGCACAGATACGCAGTATTTT.

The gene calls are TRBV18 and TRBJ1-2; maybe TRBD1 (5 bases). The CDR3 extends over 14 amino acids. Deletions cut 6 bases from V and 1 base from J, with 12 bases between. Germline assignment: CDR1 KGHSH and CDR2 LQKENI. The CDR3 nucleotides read TGTGCCAGCTCGTGGGACGGTAATAACTATGGCTACACCTTC. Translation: CASSWDGNNYGYTF.

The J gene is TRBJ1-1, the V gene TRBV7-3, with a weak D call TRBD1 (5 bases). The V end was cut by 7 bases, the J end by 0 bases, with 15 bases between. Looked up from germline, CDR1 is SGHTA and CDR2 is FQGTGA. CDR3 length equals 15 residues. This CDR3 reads CASNYGGGLNTEAFF. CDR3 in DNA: TGTGCCAGCAACTATGGTGGGGGACTGAACACTGAAGCTTTCTTT.

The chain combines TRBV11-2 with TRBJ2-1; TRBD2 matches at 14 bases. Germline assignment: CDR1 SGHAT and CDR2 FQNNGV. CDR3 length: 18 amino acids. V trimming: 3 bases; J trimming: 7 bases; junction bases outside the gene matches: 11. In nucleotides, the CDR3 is TGTGCCAGCAGCTTGGATCGAGGGACTAGCGGGGGCTGGAATGAGCAGTTCTTC. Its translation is CASSLDRGTSGGWNEQFF.

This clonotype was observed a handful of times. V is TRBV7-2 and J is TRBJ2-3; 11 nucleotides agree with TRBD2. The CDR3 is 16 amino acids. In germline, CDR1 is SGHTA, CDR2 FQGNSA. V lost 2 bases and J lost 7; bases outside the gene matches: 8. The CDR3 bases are TGTGCCAGCAGCTTACTGCAGACTAGCGGGGACCATACGCAGTATTTT. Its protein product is CASSLLQTSGDHTQYF.

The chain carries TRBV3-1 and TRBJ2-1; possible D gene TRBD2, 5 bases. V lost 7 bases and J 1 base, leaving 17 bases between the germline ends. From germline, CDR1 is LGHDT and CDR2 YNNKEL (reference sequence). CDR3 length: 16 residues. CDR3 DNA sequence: TGTGCCAGCACGTACCACCTAGCTCTATCCTACAATGAGCAGTTCTTC. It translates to CASTYHLALSYNEQFF.

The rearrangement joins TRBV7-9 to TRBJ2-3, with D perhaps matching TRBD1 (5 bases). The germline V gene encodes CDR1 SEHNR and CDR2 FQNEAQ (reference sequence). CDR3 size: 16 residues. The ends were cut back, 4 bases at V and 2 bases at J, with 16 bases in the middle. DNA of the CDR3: TGTGCCAGCAGCTCACCAAGGGGTTTCTTCACAGATACGCAGTATTTT. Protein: CASSSPRGFFTDTQYF.

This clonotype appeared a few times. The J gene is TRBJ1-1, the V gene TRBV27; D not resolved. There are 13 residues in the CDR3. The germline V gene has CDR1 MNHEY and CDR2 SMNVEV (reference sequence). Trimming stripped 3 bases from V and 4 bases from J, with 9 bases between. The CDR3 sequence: CASSFQGPTEAFF. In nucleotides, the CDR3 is TGTGCCAGCAGTTTTCAAGGGCCCACTGAAGCTTTCTTT.

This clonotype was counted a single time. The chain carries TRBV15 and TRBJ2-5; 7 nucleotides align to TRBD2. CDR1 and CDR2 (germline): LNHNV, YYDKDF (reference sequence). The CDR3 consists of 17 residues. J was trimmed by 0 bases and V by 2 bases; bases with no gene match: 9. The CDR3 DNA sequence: TGTGCCACCAGCAGACGCCCTAGCGGACTGTACCAAGAGACCCAGTACTTC. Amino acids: CATSRRPSGLYQETQYF.

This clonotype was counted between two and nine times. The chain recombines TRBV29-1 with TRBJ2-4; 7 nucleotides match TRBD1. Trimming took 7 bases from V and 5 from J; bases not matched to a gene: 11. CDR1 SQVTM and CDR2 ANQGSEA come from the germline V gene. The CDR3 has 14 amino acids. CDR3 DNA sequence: TGCAGCGCAAAAGGGGGCCCACATCAAAACATTCAGTACTTC. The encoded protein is CSAKGGPHQNIQYF.

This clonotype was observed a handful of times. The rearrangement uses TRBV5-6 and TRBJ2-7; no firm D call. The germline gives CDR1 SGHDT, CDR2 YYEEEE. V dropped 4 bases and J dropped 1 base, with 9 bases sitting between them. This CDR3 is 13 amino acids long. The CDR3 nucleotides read TGTGCCAGCAGCACCCGTATGTCCTACGAGCAGTACTTC. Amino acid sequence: CASSTRMSYEQYF.

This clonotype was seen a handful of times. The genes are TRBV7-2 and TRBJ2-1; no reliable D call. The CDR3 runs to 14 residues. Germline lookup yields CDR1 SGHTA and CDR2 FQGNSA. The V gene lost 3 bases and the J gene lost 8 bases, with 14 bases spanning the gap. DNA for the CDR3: TGTGCCAGCAGCTTCGGATCATTAGGCGATGAGCAGTTCTTC. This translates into CASSFGSLGDEQFF.

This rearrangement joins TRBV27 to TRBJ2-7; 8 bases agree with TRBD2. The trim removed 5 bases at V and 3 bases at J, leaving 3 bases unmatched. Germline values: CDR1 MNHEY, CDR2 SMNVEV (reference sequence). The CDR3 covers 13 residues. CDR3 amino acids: CASSIREGYEQYF. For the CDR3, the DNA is TGTGCCAGCAGTATCCGGGAGGGCTACGAGCAGTACTTC.

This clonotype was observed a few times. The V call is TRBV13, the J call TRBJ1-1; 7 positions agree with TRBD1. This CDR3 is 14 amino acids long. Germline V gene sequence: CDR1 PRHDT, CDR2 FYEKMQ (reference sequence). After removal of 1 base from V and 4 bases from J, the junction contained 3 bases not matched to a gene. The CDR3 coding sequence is TGTGCCAGCAGCTTAGAGGGGGCGCGCACTGAAGCTTTCTTT. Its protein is CASSLEGARTEAFF.

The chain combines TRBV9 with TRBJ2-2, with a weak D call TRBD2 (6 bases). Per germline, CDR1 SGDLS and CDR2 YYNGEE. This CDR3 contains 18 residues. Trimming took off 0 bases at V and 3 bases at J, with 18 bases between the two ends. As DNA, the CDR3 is TGTGCCAGCAGCGTAGCAGCCCCGTGGGGGGAGGACACCGGGGAGCTGTTTTTT. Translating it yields CASSVAAPWGEDTGELFF.

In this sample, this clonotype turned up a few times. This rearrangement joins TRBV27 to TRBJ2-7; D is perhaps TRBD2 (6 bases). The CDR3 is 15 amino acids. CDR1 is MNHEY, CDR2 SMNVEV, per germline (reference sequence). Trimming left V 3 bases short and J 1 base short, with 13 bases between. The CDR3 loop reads CASSFGGRGSYEQYF. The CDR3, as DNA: TGTGCCAGCAGTTTTGGGGGGAGAGGGTCCTACGAGCAGTACTTC.

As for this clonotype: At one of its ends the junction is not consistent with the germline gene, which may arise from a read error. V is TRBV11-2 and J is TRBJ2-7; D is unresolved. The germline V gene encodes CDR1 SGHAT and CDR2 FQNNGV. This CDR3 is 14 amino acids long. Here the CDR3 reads CASTLGPSSYEQYF. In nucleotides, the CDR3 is TGTGCCAGCACCTTAGGCCCCAGCTCCTACGAGCAGTACTTC. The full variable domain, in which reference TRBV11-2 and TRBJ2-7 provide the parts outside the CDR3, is EAGVAQSPRYKIIEKRQSVAFWCNPISGHATLYWYQQILGQGPKLLIQFQNNGVVDDSQLPKDRFSAERLKGVDSTLKIQPAKLEDSAVYLCASTLGPSSYEQYFGPGTRLTVT.

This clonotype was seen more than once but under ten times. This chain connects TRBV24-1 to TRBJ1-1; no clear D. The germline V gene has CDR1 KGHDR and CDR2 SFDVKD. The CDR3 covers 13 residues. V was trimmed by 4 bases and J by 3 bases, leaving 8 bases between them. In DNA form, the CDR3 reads TGTGCCACCAGTGAGGGCAGGTACACTGAAGCTTTCTTT. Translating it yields CATSEGRYTEAFF.

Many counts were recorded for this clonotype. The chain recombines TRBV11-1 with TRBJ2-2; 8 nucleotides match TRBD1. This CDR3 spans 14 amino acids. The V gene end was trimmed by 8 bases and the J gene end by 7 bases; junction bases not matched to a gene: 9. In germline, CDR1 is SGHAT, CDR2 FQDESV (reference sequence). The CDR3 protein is CASHPGGLVGELFF. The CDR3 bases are TGTGCCAGCCATCCAGGGGGCCTCGTCGGGGAGCTGTTTTTT.

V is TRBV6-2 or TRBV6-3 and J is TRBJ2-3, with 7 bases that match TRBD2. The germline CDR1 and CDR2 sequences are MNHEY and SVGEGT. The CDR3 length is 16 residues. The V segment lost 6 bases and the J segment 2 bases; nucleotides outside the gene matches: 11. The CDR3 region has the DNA TGTGCCAGCAGCCAGCGGGACGCGGGCAACACAGATACGCAGTATTTT. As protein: CASSQRDAGNTDTQYF.